The source of this T cell receptor beta chain is a study of shared clonotypes between healthy human individuals. Evenly divided among several immunoSEQ plates was the genomic DNA of each subset. TCRdb's copy holds only in-frame clones and misses some; the assay was immunoSEQ multiplex PCR. The table records roughly 600,000 clones, 95% to 98% of them present only once. In its sample, this clone was seen once. No antigen is known for it. Study-wide findings and caveats: Only blood samples were collected, and tissue repertoires likely differ. Clonotypes shared by all four sorted-subset donors had higher generation probabilities than non-shared clonotypes. Four donors had around 5% of their naive CD4 clonotypes in common.

Losses at the gene ends were 6 bases for V and 0 bases for J; bases not matched to a gene: 8. The CDR3 sequence is 15 residues long. In germline, CDR1 is SQVTM, CDR2 ANQGSEA. Terminally differentiated effector memory CD45RA+ cells were left out of the naive CD8 fraction, which was CD45RO-negative and positively selected for CCR7. Material: naive CD8+ T cells sorted from blood. The sequence was obtained from a man aged 25 to 40 in good health. V usage is TRBV29-1 and J usage is TRBJ2-1; 7 bases align to TRBD2. The CDR3 protein is CSVHGLGSSYNEQFF. In DNA form, the CDR3 reads TGCAGCGTCCACGGACTAGGGAGCTCCTACAATGAGCAGTTCTTC.